Listed below are T cell receptor beta chains from one sample, sequenced in a study of T-cell memory formation after mild COVID-19. MiXCR, run by TCRdb on the 5' RACE reads, gives a single entry per CDR3 protein. The table shows approximately 210,000 distinct CDR3 sequences, with about 10% occurring only once. The material sequenced was PBMCs or a T cell subset sorted from them (not recorded which). The origin of the receptors is a man aged 18 to 35 who had mild COVID-19 (a few samples of this study predate the infection). Cell type and time point are not known. The CDR3 runs from the conserved cysteine through the conserved F or W. A D gene is named only where the DNA matches it firmly. The size of a clone is reported for some rows only, either as once, few or many, or as a class for expanded clones.

size,J,D,V,CDR3
-,TRBJ2-5,-,TRBV12-3/TRBV12-4,CASSFRTARSGTQYF
-,TRBJ2-1,TRBD2,TRBV24-1,CATSDTGLAGVSEQFF
few,TRBJ2-1,TRBD1,TRBV24-1,CATSDLDREQFF
few,TRBJ2-1,TRBD2,TRBV4-3,CASSQSLAGGNEQFF
few,TRBJ1-1,-,TRBV6-6,CASSYRGGPTEAFF
many,TRBJ1-1,-,TRBV29-1,CSVAGGNTEAFF
few,TRBJ2-3,TRBD1,TRBV10-3,CAINPGQGGTDTQYF
-,TRBJ1-2,-,TRBV19,CASSERTESYGYTF
few,TRBJ2-3,TRBD2,TRBV9,CASSVISRGADTQYF
few,TRBJ2-3,-,TRBV6-5,CASTTQVGDTQYF
few,TRBJ2-5,-,TRBV29-1,CSVERGRETQYF
-,TRBJ2-5,-,TRBV7-2,CASSLSRAETQYF
many,TRBJ2-1,TRBD2,TRBV2,CASRLAGGLEQFF
many,TRBJ1-1,-,TRBV7-2,CASSLYGTEAFF
-,TRBJ1-1,-,TRBV7-6,CASSSRALGVTEAFF
-,TRBJ2-3,TRBD1,TRBV5-6,CASSPPGQGTDTQYF
-,TRBJ2-4,-,TRBV6-2/TRBV6-3,CASSYSGLVRNIQYF
-,TRBJ1-6,TRBD1,TRBV4-1,CASSQEGLQGARKSPLHF
few,TRBJ1-2,-,TRBV9,CASSPGPLSNYGYTF
-,TRBJ1-1,-,TRBV12-3/TRBV12-4,CASSLVMAPTEAFF